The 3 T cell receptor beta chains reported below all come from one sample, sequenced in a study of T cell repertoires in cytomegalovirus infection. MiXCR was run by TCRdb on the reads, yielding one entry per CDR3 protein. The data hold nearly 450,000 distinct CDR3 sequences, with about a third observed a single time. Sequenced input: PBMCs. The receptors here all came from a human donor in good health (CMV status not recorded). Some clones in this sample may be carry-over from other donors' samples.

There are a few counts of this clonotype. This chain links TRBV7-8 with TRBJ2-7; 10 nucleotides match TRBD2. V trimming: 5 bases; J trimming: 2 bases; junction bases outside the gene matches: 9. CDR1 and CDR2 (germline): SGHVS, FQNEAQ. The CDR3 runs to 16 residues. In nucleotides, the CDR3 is TGTGCCAGCAGCGACCACAGCGGGGGGGCTGCCTACGAGCAGTACTTC. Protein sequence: CASSDHSGGAAYEQYF.

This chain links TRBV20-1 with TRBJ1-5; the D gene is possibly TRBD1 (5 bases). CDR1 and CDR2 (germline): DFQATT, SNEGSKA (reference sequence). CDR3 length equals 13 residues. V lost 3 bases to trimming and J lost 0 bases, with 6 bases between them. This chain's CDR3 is CSASTGSNQPQHF. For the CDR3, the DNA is TGCAGTGCTAGTACAGGTAGCAATCAGCCCCAGCATTTT.

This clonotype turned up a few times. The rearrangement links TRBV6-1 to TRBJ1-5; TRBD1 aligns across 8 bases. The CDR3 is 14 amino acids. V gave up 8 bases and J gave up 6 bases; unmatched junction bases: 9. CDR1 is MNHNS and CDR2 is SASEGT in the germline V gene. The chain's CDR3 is CASGLRQGSQPQHF. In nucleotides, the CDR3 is TGTGCCAGCGGTCTGCGACAGGGGAGTCAGCCCCAGCATTTT.